This record concerns one TCR beta chain sequence. The antigen is undetermined. This sample was included in a study of OX40 agonist ivuxolimab in advanced cancers. Overall study: Males comprised 70% to 90% of the group, whose mean age was roughly 64 years (range 23 to 79). Study outcomes and limitations: Partial responders dosed at 0.1-3.0 mg/kg displayed clonal expansion ranking among the lowest. By week 6 at 0.1 to 3.0 mg/kg, blood CD4+ and CD8+ T cells had expanded clonally. Averaged across samples, CD8+ T cells carried more expanded clones than CD4+ did.

The length of the CDR3 is 15 residues. V lost 5 bases to trimming and J lost 6 bases; unmatched junction nucleotides: 4. From germline, CDR1 is SGHNT and CDR2 YENEEA. Method: immunoSEQ multiplex PCR; TCRdb's copy keeps in-frame clones and lacks some. This table has around 55,000 clones, around 85% appearing once. This rearrangement joins TRBV11-3 to TRBJ2-4; the match to TRBD2 covers 13 bases. The clonotype was recovered from an adult with an advanced solid tumor such as melanoma, head and neck, liver or kidney cancer. The sample was CD4+ or CD8+ T cells sorted from blood, taken in a trial of the OX40 agonist ivuxolimab. The CDR3 loop is CASSRTSGSRNIQYF. The CDR3 DNA reads TGTGCCAGCAGCCGGACTAGCGGGAGTCGAAACATTCAGTACTTC.